Shown below are 25 T cell receptor beta chains from a single sample sequenced in a study of T cell responses to AZD1222 COVID-19 vaccine. TCRdb's table, derived via immunoSEQ multiplex PCR, lists solely in-frame clones and lacks some. The sample consists of roughly 100,000 clones, 80% to 95% of them appearing once. Specimen: peripheral blood, collected on day 0 of AZD1222 vaccination. These TCRs come from an adult in good health.

The gene calls are TRBV5-1 and TRBJ1-6; D gene uncertain. Trimming left V 0 bases short and J 6 bases short, with 10 bases between. The CDR3 extends over 15 amino acids. CDR1 and CDR2 (germline): SGHRS, YFSETQ. The DNA of the CDR3 is TGCGCCAGCAGCTTGGAATCAGGTAGTAATTCACCCCTCCACTTT. Translation: CASSLESGSNSPLHF.

The chain's CDR3 is CAGAAGRSQNEQFF. DNA for the CDR3: TGTGCCGGGGCTGCCGGGAGATCCCAGAATGAGCAGTTCTTC. The V and J genes are TRBV5-4 and TRBJ2-1; tentative D call: TRBD2 (6 bases). The CDR3 has 14 amino acids. Germline CDR1 and CDR2: SGHNT and YYREEE (reference sequence). V shed 10 bases and J shed 7 bases, with 21 bases lying between them.

Here the CDR3 DNA reads TGTGCCAGCAGCACGACAGGGGCTGGGGCCAACGTCCTGACTTTC. This encodes CASSTTGAGANVLTF. The chain uses TRBV7-3 and TRBJ2-6, with TRBD1 matching 8 bases. Germline CDR1 SGHTA, CDR2 FQGTGA. This CDR3 has 15 amino acids. Trimming cost V 5 bases and J 2 bases; bases outside gene matches: 2.

CDR3 bases: TGCAGTGCTAGAGCCTTCAGGGAAGCTTTCTTT. Protein: CSARAFREAFF. The rearrangement uses TRBV20-1 and TRBJ1-1, with D unclear. CDR3 size: 11 residues. Germline V gene sequence: CDR1 DFQATT, CDR2 SNEGSKA (reference sequence). The V end lost 1 base, the J end lost 8 bases, and 8 bases lay between the germline ends.

The J gene is TRBJ2-2, the V gene TRBV9, with D perhaps TRBD1 (6 bases). Germline CDR1 is SGDLS and CDR2 is YYNGEE. V was trimmed by 4 bases and J by 6 bases, leaving 16 bases between them. The CDR3 has 15 amino acids. CDR3 region: CASSPGQSQAGELFF. For the CDR3, the DNA is TGTGCCAGCAGCCCCGGACAGAGCCAGGCCGGGGAGCTGTTTTTT.

The genes are TRBV28 and TRBJ1-2; no clear D. V was trimmed by 4 bases and J by 0 bases, leaving 9 bases between them. CDR1 MDHEN and CDR2 SYDVKM come from the germline V gene. The CDR3 consists of 14 residues. CDR3 amino acids: CASSYGKTNYGYTF. The CDR3 nucleotides read TGTGCCAGCAGTTACGGCAAGACTAACTATGGCTACACCTTC.

The chain links TRBV10-3 to TRBJ2-1; maybe TRBD1 (5 bases). Trimming removed 6 bases from V and 2 bases from J, with 14 bases in between. There are 15 residues in the CDR3. Germline values: CDR1 ENHRY, CDR2 SYGVKD. CDR3 DNA: TGTGCCATCAGCCCCGAGACAGTAACCTACAATGAGCAGTTCTTC. This translates into CAISPETVTYNEQFF.

The chain uses TRBV30 and TRBJ2-2; possibly TRBD1 or TRBD2 for D (5 bases each). Deletions cut 1 base from V and 9 bases from J, with 6 bases between. This CDR3 is built from 11 residues. In germline, CDR1 is GTSNPN, CDR2 SVGIG (reference sequence). CDR3: CAWSGGRELFF. The CDR3 DNA is TGTGCCTGGAGTGGGGGACGGGAGCTGTTTTTT. Supplemented by reference TRBV30 and TRBJ2-2, the full variable domain reads SQTIHQWPATLVQPVGSPLSLECTVEGTSNPNLYWYRQAAGRGLQLLFYSVGIGQISSEVPQNLSASRPQDRQFILSSKKLLLSDSGFYLCAWSGGRELFFGEGSRLTVL.

This sequence joins TRBV6-2 or TRBV6-3 and TRBJ1-2; TRBD1 agrees at 9 bases. Losses at the gene ends were 4 bases for V and 2 bases for J; bases not matched to a gene: 14. This CDR3 spans 18 amino acids. Germline V CDR1 and CDR2: MNHEY, SVGEGT. The CDR3 is CASSSHPGQGISNYGYTF. CDR3 in DNA: TGTGCCAGCAGTTCCCACCCGGGACAGGGCATTTCGAACTATGGCTACACCTTC.

The chain employs TRBV19 and TRBJ2-6; D is uncertain. Germline CDR1 LNHDA, CDR2 SQIVND (reference sequence). The CDR3 totals 15 residues. Deletions cut 1 base from V and 0 bases from J, with 4 bases between. CDR3 residues: CASSIAVSGANVLTF. CDR3 coding DNA: TGTGCCAGTAGTATAGCGGTCTCTGGGGCCAACGTCCTGACTTTC.

The chain combines TRBV19 with TRBJ1-1, with a weak D call TRBD1 (6 bases). The CDR3 sequence is 16 residues long. Germline V gene sequence: CDR1 LNHDA, CDR2 SQIVND (reference sequence). V was shortened by 7 bases and J by 2 bases, with 20 bases between the two germline ends. The CDR3: CASNQPFGRGNTEAFF. The CDR3 coding sequence is TGTGCCAGTAATCAACCGTTCGGCAGGGGAAACACTGAAGCTTTCTTT.

J is TRBJ1-5 and V is TRBV10-3, with no clear D. V lost 0 bases and J 3 bases, leaving 15 bases between the germline ends. The CDR3 consists of 17 residues. Looked up from germline, CDR1 is ENHRY and CDR2 is SYGVKD. CDR3: CAISESLGLWANQPQHF. The CDR3 nucleotides read TGTGCCATCAGTGAGTCTCTCGGGTTATGGGCCAATCAGCCCCAGCATTTT.

CDR3 DNA sequence: TGCGCCAGCAGCTATGCCGGGACGGTAACCTACGAGCAGTACTTC. Encoded protein: CASSYAGTVTYEQYF. The chain employs TRBV5-1 and TRBJ2-7, with D perhaps being TRBD1 or TRBD2 (5 bases each). CDR3 length equals 15 residues. The germline V gene has CDR1 SGHRS and CDR2 YFSETQ. Trimming left V 3 bases short and J 2 bases short, with 15 bases between.

The rearrangement joins TRBV4-3 to TRBJ2-3; 7 bases match TRBD2. Germline V CDR1 and CDR2: LGHNA, YSLEER. J gave up 7 bases and V 0 bases, and 10 bases lay outside the gene matches. This CDR3 spans 16 amino acids. In DNA form, the CDR3 reads TGCGCCAGCAGCCAAGATCCGGGACTATCAACCTATACGCAGTATTTT. Residues: CASSQDPGLSTYTQYF.

This sequence joins TRBV6-5 and TRBJ1-2; D is ambiguous. This CDR3 comprises 14 residues. Trimming took off 6 bases at V and 8 bases at J, with 19 bases between the two ends. CDR1 is MNHEY and CDR2 is SVGAGI in the germline V gene. The CDR3 DNA sequence: TGTGCCAGCAGCGCCGAGGAAATGGGAATGGGCTACACCTTC. Its translation is CASSAEEMGMGYTF.

Remarks on this clone: At one boundary the junction diverges from the germline segment, which might be a read error. This chain links TRBV7-3 with TRBJ2-4; no reliable D call. Germline CDR1 and CDR2: SGHTA and FQGTGA. The length of the CDR3 is 13 residues. CDR3 sequence: CASSLQPGPLKDF. The DNA for the CDR3 is TGTGCCAGCAGCTTACAACCCGGGCCCTTAAAAGACTTC.

The rearrangement uses TRBV10-3 and TRBJ1-5, with D unclear. The CDR3 consists of 15 residues. Trimming took 1 base from V and 4 from J, leaving 11 bases between them. Germline CDR1 reads ENHRY; CDR2 reads SYGVKD. CDR3 DNA sequence: TGTGCCATCAGTGAGTTGGGTCTGGGGAATCAGCCCCAGCATTTT. It encodes CAISELGLGNQPQHF.

The table lists this clone with a count of one. The rearrangement uses TRBV19 and TRBJ1-5; 7 nucleotides line up with TRBD1. The V gene end was trimmed by 5 bases and the J gene end by 0 bases; junction bases not matched to a gene: 10. The CDR3 extends over 17 amino acids. Germline CDR1 reads LNHDA; CDR2 reads SQIVND (reference sequence). The CDR3 is CASSVRGTAYSNQPQHF. CDR3 nucleotides: TGTGCCAGTAGTGTCCGCGGGACAGCTTATAGCAATCAGCCCCAGCATTTT.

The gene calls are TRBV28 and TRBJ1-2; the D gene is possibly TRBD1 (5 bases). Trimming took off 4 bases at V and 4 bases at J, with 19 bases between the two ends. Looked up from germline, CDR1 is MDHEN and CDR2 is SYDVKM. The CDR3 is made up of 16 amino acids. CDR3 sequence (DNA): TGTGCCAGCAGTTCCCGTACAGGTTTGCATATCTATGGCTACACCTTC. It translates to CASSSRTGLHIYGYTF.

The V call is TRBV7-2, the J call TRBJ2-1; TRBD2 matches 12 bases. CDR1 and CDR2 from the germline V gene are SGHTA and FQGNSA. The CDR3 runs 18 residues. V lost 5 bases to trimming and J lost 2 bases; unmatched junction nucleotides: 10. In DNA form, the CDR3 reads TGTGCCAGCAGCGCCACTAGCGGGGGGTATTCCGCCTACAATGAGCAGTTCTTC. This sequence encodes CASSATSGGYSAYNEQFF.

Here the CDR3 DNA reads TGCGCCAGCAGCCCGGCGGGGGGCCAAGAGACCCAGTACTTC. Translation: CASSPAGGQETQYF. V gene TRBV5-1 combines with J gene TRBJ2-5; 8 nucleotides agree with TRBD2. The length of the CDR3 is 14 residues. Germline V lookup: CDR1 SGHRS, CDR2 YFSETQ. V shed 4 bases, J shed 1 base, and the junction held 3 bases outside the gene matches.

The chain is built from TRBV7-9 and TRBJ1-6; the D is unclear. Germline V gene sequence: CDR1 SEHNR, CDR2 FQNEAQ (reference sequence). Trimming left V 5 bases short and J 9 bases short, with 11 bases between. The CDR3 contains 13 residues. The CDR3 sequence is CASSATESSPLHF. The CDR3 DNA reads as TGTGCCAGCAGCGCCACCGAGAGTTCACCCCTCCACTTT.

This chain links TRBV7-4 with TRBJ2-1, with 13 bases aligning to TRBD2. CDR1 SGHVT and CDR2 SQSDAQ come from the germline V gene. The CDR3 contains 15 residues. J lost 8 bases, V lost 5 bases, and 6 bases had no gene match. The CDR3 nucleotides are TGTGCCAGCAGCCTGGGACTAGCGGGGACGGATGAGCAGTTCTTC. It is translated as CASSLGLAGTDEQFF.

V and J are TRBV4-3 and TRBJ2-1, with 9 bases identical to TRBD1. J was trimmed by 4 bases and V by 4 bases; bases with no gene match: 14. CDR1 and CDR2 from the germline V gene are LGHNA and YSLEER. The CDR3 is 18 amino acids. Here the CDR3 reads CASSPRGSGQGIYNEQFF. The CDR3 region has the DNA TGCGCCAGCAGCCCCAGAGGGTCGGGACAGGGCATTTACAATGAGCAGTTCTTC.

V gene TRBV11-2 combines with J gene TRBJ1-2; D might be TRBD1 (5 bases). Germline-derived CDR1 and CDR2 are SGHAT and FQNNGV. The CDR3 extends over 14 amino acids. Trimming cost V 5 bases and J 4 bases, with 14 bases left between them. DNA of the CDR3: TGTGCCAGCAGCCCCTCGACAGAAAGCTATGGCTACACCTTC. Encoded protein: CASSPSTESYGYTF.